This TCR beta chain is drawn from a study of T cell responses to AZD1222 COVID-19 vaccine. V lost 0 bases to trimming and J lost 4 bases, with 15 bases between them. The germline V gene encodes CDR1 SGHNT and CDR2 YYREEE (reference sequence). This CDR3 spans 16 amino acids. Sequencing used immunoSEQ multiplex PCR; TCRdb keeps in-frame clones, though not all of them. The data hold roughly 160,000 clones, with about 90% observed a single time. J is TRBJ2-3 and V is TRBV5-4; D gene uncertain. The sequencing here drew on peripheral blood, taken 28 days after the second AZD1222 dose. This TCR derives from an adult who received the AZD1222 COVID-19 vaccine. CDR3 region: CASSLGGTPSADTQYF. In DNA form, the CDR3 reads TGTGCCAGCAGCTTGGGTGGTACCCCCTCCGCAGATACGCAGTATTTT.